The clone carrying this TCR beta chain was recorded only once. In the original processing: Cell counts per sample came from amplifying reference gene primers. Only in-frame clones appear in the TCRdb table, and some are missing; sequencing was by immunoSEQ multiplex PCR. That table is the source of V, J and clone size, and D and trimming were worked out from the DNA. The table lists fewer than 200,000 clones, about 88% of them singletons, with 1.5% to 2% in the top ten. These data belong to a study of blood T cell repertoires in COVID-19. At the level of the study: Sites across the United States, Italy and Spain contributed samples from acute and convalescent COVID-19. PBMCs, B-cell-depleted T cells, or T cells provided the cDNA or gDNA that made up the material.

The receptor comes from a man aged 18 to 30 who had recovered from COVID-19. Sequenced: peripheral blood.

Written as DNA, the CDR3 is TGCGCCAGCAGCCCCCCGGGAGGAAACACCATATATTTT. Translated: CASSPPGGNTIYF. This sequence joins TRBV5-1 and TRBJ1-3; D uncertain. The V end lost 4 bases, the J end lost 4 bases, and 9 bases lay between the germline ends. CDR1 SGHRS and CDR2 YFSETQ come from the germline V gene. This CDR3 is 13 amino acids long.